The rows below give T cell receptor beta chains drawn from one sample of a study of T-cell memory formation after mild COVID-19. TCRdb recomputed calls from the 5' RACE reads with MiXCR, one row per CDR3 protein. The sample holds 150,000 to 200,000 distinct CDR3 sequences, around 13% seen once. The sample was PBMCs or a T cell subset sorted from them (not recorded which). The receptor set was obtained from a man in his late teens or twenties who had mild COVID-19 (a few samples of this study predate the infection). Cell type and time point are not known. CDR3s include the opening cysteine and the closing phenylalanine or tryptophan. Fields, in order: clone size, J gene, D gene, V gene, CDR3 DNA, CDR3 protein. D genes are given only for firm matches. Only part of the rows carry a size: once, few, many, or a class if the clone is expanded.

>few|TRBJ2-1|-|TRBV4-3
TGCGCCAGCAGCCAAGATGGTAGCGGCAAGCAGTTCTTC
CASSQDGSGKQFF
>few|TRBJ1-2|-|TRBV18
TGTGCCAGCTCACCACCCGGGGCCTATGGCTACACCTTC
CASSPPGAYGYTF
>many|TRBJ2-5|-|TRBV19
TGTGCCATCTCACCGCCGGGGACTGTACGAGAGACCCAGTACTTC
CAISPPGTVRETQYF
>few|TRBJ1-3|-|TRBV3-1
TGTGCCAGCAGCCAATCCAGCTCTGGAAACACCATATATTTT
CASSQSSSGNTIYF
>few|TRBJ2-7|-|TRBV7-3
TGTGCCAGCAGTAAGAATGGCGGGACGGCTCTATACGAGCAGTACTTC
CASSKNGGTALYEQYF
>-|TRBJ2-5|-|TRBV4-2
TGTGCCAGCAGCCAACCGGGGCCAGGGGTCCAGGAGACCCAGTACTTC
CASSQPGPGVQETQYF
>few|TRBJ2-1|TRBD2|TRBV7-3
TGTGCCAGCAGCCCAACCCCCCTAGCGGGGGTACGGGGGGAGCAGTTCTTC
CASSPTPLAGVRGEQFF
>many|TRBJ2-5|-|TRBV5-1
TGCGCCAGCAGCCTAGTGGGTGGAGAGACCCAGTACTTC
CASSLVGGETQYF
>-|TRBJ2-3|TRBD2|TRBV7-2
TGTGCCAGCAGCCTCTTACTAGCGGGAGGGGAAGATACGCAGTATTTT
CASSLLLAGGEDTQYF
>-|TRBJ2-7|-|TRBV4-1
TGCGCCAGCAGCCAAGCCCCCGGTGGACCGCACGCCTACGAGCAGTACTTC
CASSQAPGGPHAYEQYF
>many|TRBJ2-6|-|TRBV7-3
TGTGCCAGCAGCTATCCGGGGTCTGGGGCCAACGTCCTGACTTTC
CASSYPGSGANVLTF
>-|TRBJ2-5|-|TRBV20-1
TGCAGTGCGTCTAGCGAGCAAGAGACCCAGTACTTC
CSASSEQETQYF
>many|TRBJ2-3|TRBD2|TRBV7-9
TGTGCCAGCAGCTCGGCTATAGCGGGGGGCTCAGATACGCAGTATTTT
CASSSAIAGGSDTQYF
>few|TRBJ2-1|TRBD1|TRBV23-1
TGCGCCAGTCATGGGACAGAGACTAATGAGCAGTTCTTC
CASHGTETNEQFF
>few|TRBJ1-3|-|TRBV5-1
TGCGCCAGCAGCCCAGATCTAGATTTTGGAAACACCATATATTTT
CASSPDLDFGNTIYF
>many|TRBJ2-3|-|TRBV12-3/TRBV12-4
TGTGCCAGCAGTTTAGATGCAGGGATCGTAGTAGATACGCAGTATTTT
CASSLDAGIVVDTQYF
>few|TRBJ2-2|-|TRBV7-2
TGTGCCAGTCATAGCGCATCGAACACCGGGGAGCTGTTTTTT
CASHSASNTGELFF
>-|TRBJ1-5|TRBD1|TRBV28
TGTGCCACTCGACAGGGCATTTTCTATAGCAATCAGCCCCAGCATTTT
CATRQGIFYSNQPQHF
>few|TRBJ2-3|-|TRBV29-1
TGCAGCGTTGTAACAGGGCCAGATACGCAGTATTTT
CSVVTGPDTQYF
>few|TRBJ1-1|-|TRBV5-6
TGTGCCAGCAGCCGGGGCACGTTCGAAGCTTTCTTT
CASSRGTFEAFF
>few|TRBJ2-2|TRBD2|TRBV28
TGTGCCAGCAGCCTTACTAGCGGGGGGATCGGGAACACCGGGGAGCTGTTTTTT
CASSLTSGGIGNTGELFF
>-|TRBJ1-4|-|TRBV24-1
TGTGCCACCAGCGAGGCGGGGCCTAATGAAAAACTGTTTTTT
CATSEAGPNEKLFF